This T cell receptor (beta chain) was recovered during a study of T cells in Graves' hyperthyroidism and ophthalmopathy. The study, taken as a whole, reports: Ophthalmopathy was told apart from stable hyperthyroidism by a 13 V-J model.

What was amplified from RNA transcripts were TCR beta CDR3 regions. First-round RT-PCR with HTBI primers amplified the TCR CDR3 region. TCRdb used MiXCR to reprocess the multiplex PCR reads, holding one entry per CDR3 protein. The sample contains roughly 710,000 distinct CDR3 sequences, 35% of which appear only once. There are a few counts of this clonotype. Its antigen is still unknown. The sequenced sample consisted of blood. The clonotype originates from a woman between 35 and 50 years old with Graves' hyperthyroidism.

The CDR3 region is CASSSLGTAHEQYF. DNA of the CDR3: TGTGCCAGCAGCTCATTGGGGACGGCCCACGAGCAGTACTTC. The genes are TRBV11-2 and TRBJ2-7; TRBD1 or TRBD2 may be the D gene (5 bases each). The V end was cut by 4 bases, the J end by 5 bases, with 15 bases between. Germline CDR1 reads SGHAT; CDR2 reads FQNNGV. CDR3 size: 14 residues.